A selection of T cell receptor beta chains follows, all from one sample in a study of blood T cells in healthy people across ages. TCRdb independently ran MiXCR on the 5' RACE reads; one entry per CDR3 protein. The sample consists of just over 1 million distinct CDR3 sequences, roughly 45% of them appearing once. The sequenced material came from blood. The receptors shown here come from a woman in her sixties or seventies in good health. Each CDR3 is given with its conserved first and last residue. Each record gives: J gene, D gene, clone size, V gene, CDR3 protein, CDR3 DNA. The D gene is left open where the match is weak. Not every row has a clone size; where given, it reads once, few, many or a size class.

TRBJ2-1	TRBD2	.	TRBV5-1	CASKEAGGVYEQFF	TGCGCCAGCAAGGAGGCGGGAGGGGTCTATGAGCAGTTCTTC
TRBJ2-5	TRBD1	.	TRBV28	CASSPETGGLETQYF	TGTGCCAGCAGCCCTGAGACAGGGGGCTTGGAGACCCAGTACTTC
TRBJ2-1	TRBD2	.	TRBV5-1	CASSSPPGTSGRASYNEQFF	TGCGCCAGCAGTTCTCCCCCCGGGACTAGCGGGAGGGCCAGCTACAATGAGCAGTTCTTC
TRBJ1-1	TRBD1	few	TRBV5-1	CASSSQRTGGLVTEAFF	TGCGCCAGCAGCTCTCAGAGGACAGGGGGTTTGGTCACTGAAGCTTTCTTT
TRBJ2-7	TRBD2	.	TRBV28	CASSPPGLAVKRYNEQYF	TGTGCCAGCAGTCCCCCGGGACTAGCGGTTAAGCGGTACAATGAGCAGTACTTC
TRBJ1-2	TRBD1	.	TRBV6-6	CASRAGGANYGYTF	TGTGCCAGCAGAGCAGGGGGAGCCAACTATGGCTACACCTTC
TRBJ2-1	.	.	TRBV6-1	CASSEPQGVINEQFF	TGTGCCAGCAGTGAACCCCAGGGTGTAATCAATGAGCAGTTCTTC
TRBJ2-7	.	.	TRBV2	CASSESAGGYEQYF	TGTGCCAGCAGTGAATCGGCAGGGGGGTACGAGCAGTACTTC
TRBJ2-7	.	.	TRBV5-6	CAGSRDTYEQYF	TGTGCCGGCAGCCGAGATACCTACGAGCAGTACTTC
TRBJ2-7	TRBD2	.	TRBV4-2	CASSRGTSGGYEQYF	TGTGCCAGCAGCCGTGGGACTAGCGGGGGGTACGAGCAGTACTTC
TRBJ2-1	TRBD2	few	TRBV27	CASSSPASGKGYNEQFF	TGTGCCAGCAGTTCTCCCGCTAGCGGGAAAGGCTACAATGAGCAGTTCTTC
TRBJ2-6	.	.	TRBV3-1	CASSRDQGTGANVLTF	TGTGCCAGCAGCAGAGACCAGGGGACTGGGGCCAACGTCCTGACTTTC
TRBJ2-7	.	few	TRBV28	CASRWRTAYEQYF	TGTGCCAGCCGCTGGAGAACCGCCTACGAGCAGTACTTC
TRBJ2-1	TRBD1	.	TRBV10-3	CAISEPGGQGATNEQFF	TGTGCCATCAGTGAGCCGGGGGGACAGGGGGCGACCAATGAGCAGTTCTTC
TRBJ1-4	TRBD1	.	TRBV10-3	CAISASQGGGEKLFF	TGTGCCATCAGTGCCTCCCAGGGGGGCGGTGAAAAACTGTTTTTT
TRBJ2-7	TRBD2	.	TRBV20-1	CSAREGLAFYYEQYF	TGCAGTGCTAGAGAGGGACTAGCGTTTTACTACGAGCAGTACTTC
TRBJ1-2	TRBD1	few	TRBV6-5	CASRSDRGPANYGYTF	TGTGCCAGCAGGTCCGACAGGGGGCCGGCTAACTATGGCTACACCTTC
TRBJ1-4	.	.	TRBV4-1	CASSQDWGEKLFF	TGCGCCAGCAGCCAAGATTGGGGTGAAAAACTGTTTTTT
TRBJ2-7	TRBD1	few	TRBV27	CASSLGTGGDEQYF	TGTGCCAGCAGTTTGGGGACAGGAGGGGACGAGCAGTACTTC
TRBJ2-7	TRBD2	few	TRBV6-5	CASSYKWRLAGYEQYF	TGTGCCAGCAGTTATAAATGGCGACTAGCTGGCTACGAGCAGTACTTC
TRBJ2-3	.	.	TRBV9	CASSVEGIWTDTQYF	TGTGCCAGCAGCGTCGAGGGCATCTGGACAGATACGCAGTATTTT
TRBJ2-7	TRBD1	once	TRBV18	CASSPRTGDSYEQYF	TGTGCCAGCTCACCAAGGACAGGGGACTCCTACGAGCAGTACTTC
TRBJ2-1	.	.	TRBV4-2	CASSPSTVTYNEQFF	TGTGCCAGCAGCCCCTCGACAGTGACCTACAATGAGCAGTTCTTC
TRBJ2-7	.	few	TRBV11-2	CASSAQTNRAYEQYF	TGTGCCAGCAGCGCCCAAACTAACAGGGCGTACGAGCAGTACTTC
TRBJ2-7	.	.	TRBV5-8	CASSRGGGFSYEQYF	TGTGCCAGCAGCCGCGGAGGGGGGTTTTCCTACGAGCAGTACTTC
TRBJ1-1	.	.	TRBV11-2	CASSLGFGGTEAFF	TGTGCCAGCAGCTTAGGCTTCGGGGGCACTGAAGCTTTCTTT
TRBJ2-1	.	.	TRBV7-2	CASGSLAYNEQFF	TGTGCCAGCGGCTCGCTCGCGTACAATGAGCAGTTCTTC
TRBJ1-5	TRBD1	.	TRBV6-2/TRBV6-3	CASSTKTGVHHQPQHF	TGTGCCAGCAGTACCAAGACAGGGGTCCACCATCAGCCCCAGCATTTT
TRBJ2-7	.	.	TRBV7-8	CASSLSGPHYEQYF	TGTGCCAGCAGCTTATCGGGCCCGCACTACGAGCAGTACTTC